The source of this T cell receptor beta chain is a study of beta chain features in type 1 diabetes. Study information: Cell yields, gender and age were comparable in patients and healthy donors. The examined sorted cells totaled some 99 million across samples.

The CDR3 runs 11 residues. Germline trimming cut 6 bases from V and 4 bases from J; bases unmatched to any gene: 2. Germline V gene sequence: CDR1 GTSNPN, CDR2 SVGIG (reference sequence). Expressed TCRB transcripts were sequenced after all isolated RNA was converted to cDNA. TCRdb's copy holds only in-frame clones and misses some; the assay was immunoSEQ multiplex PCR. There are 120,000 or so clones in the sample; 17% occur only once, and 2.6% lies in the top ten. Points from the study as a whole: There were fewer insertions and more deletions at the VDJ junctions of type 1 diabetes patients. People with Type 1 diabetes carried modestly yet significantly shorter TCRB CDR3s in all four CD4+ subsets.

Worth noting for this clone: Its antigen is undetermined.

V gene TRBV30 combines with J gene TRBJ1-2; 7 nucleotides match TRBD1. Sequenced input: central memory CD4+ T cells from blood. The sequence came from a man younger than 35 with type 1 diabetes. The CDR3 DNA reads as TGTGCCTGTGACAGGGTCTATGGCTACACCTTC. Residues: CACDRVYGYTF. Based on the CDR3 plus reference TRBV30 and TRBJ1-2, the full variable domain is SQTIHQWPATLVQPVGSPLSLECTVEGTSNPNLYWYRQAAGRGLQLLFYSVGIGQISSEVPQNLSASRPQDRQFILSSKKLLLSDSGFYLCACDRVYGYTFGSGTRLTVV.